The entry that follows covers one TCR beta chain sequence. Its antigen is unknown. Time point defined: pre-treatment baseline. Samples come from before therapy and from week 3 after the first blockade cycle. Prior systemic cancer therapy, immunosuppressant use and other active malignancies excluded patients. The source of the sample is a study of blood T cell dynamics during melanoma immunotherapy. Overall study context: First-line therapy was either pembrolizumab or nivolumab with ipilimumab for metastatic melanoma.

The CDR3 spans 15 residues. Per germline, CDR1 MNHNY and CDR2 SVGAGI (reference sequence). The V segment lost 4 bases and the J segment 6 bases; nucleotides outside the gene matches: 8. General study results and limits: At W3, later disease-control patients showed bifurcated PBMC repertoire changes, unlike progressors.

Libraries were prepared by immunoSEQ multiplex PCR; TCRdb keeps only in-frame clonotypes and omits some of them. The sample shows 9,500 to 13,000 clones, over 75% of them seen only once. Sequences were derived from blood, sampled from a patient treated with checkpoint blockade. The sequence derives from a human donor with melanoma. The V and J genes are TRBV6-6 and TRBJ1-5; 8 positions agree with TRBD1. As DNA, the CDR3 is TGTGCCAGCAGTTCCTCAGGGGGCTGGGGTCAGCCCCAGCATTTT. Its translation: CASSSSGGWGQPQHF.